This is a list of T cell receptor beta chains from one sample in a study of T cells in Graves' hyperthyroidism and ophthalmopathy. Using its own MiXCR run on the multiplex PCR reads, TCRdb lists one record per CDR3 protein. The profile shows around 190,000 distinct CDR3 sequences, 15% to 20% of them singletons. The sample comprised blood. Every receptor here comes from a woman between 50 and 59 years old with Graves' hyperthyroidism. The CDR3 runs from the conserved cysteine through the conserved F or W. A D gene is named only where the DNA matches it firmly. The size entry is marked missing in some rows and otherwise reads once, few, many or a size class.

>NA|NA|TRBJ2-6|TRBV9
TGTGCCAGCAGCTCAGCCGGGGACTCTGGGGCCAACGTCCTGACTTTC
CASSSAGDSGANVLTF
>few|NA|TRBJ1-1|TRBV28
TGTGCCAGCAGTTTACTCCCAGGGATGACTTTCTTT
CASSLLPGMTFF
>NA|NA|TRBJ2-5|TRBV27
TGTGCCAGCAGCCGATGGGACCGGGAGACCCAGTACTTC
CASSRWDRETQYF
>many|NA|TRBJ2-7|TRBV27
TGTGCCAGCAGTTTAAGAGGACAGCCCTTATACGAGCAGTACTTC
CASSLRGQPLYEQYF
>many|NA|TRBJ2-1|TRBV6-5
TGTGCCAGCAGTTACTCCTCGGGCTTTATCGTCAATGAGCAGTTCTTC
CASSYSSGFIVNEQFF
>few|TRBD1|TRBJ2-1|TRBV18
TGTGCCAGCTCAACAACACGTGGGACAGGGGGAACAAAGCAGTTCTTC
CASSTTRGTGGTKQFF
>NA|NA|TRBJ2-5|TRBV20-1
TGCAGTGCTCCCTGGGGGGAGACCCAGTACTTC
CSAPWGETQYF
>many|NA|TRBJ2-3|TRBV20-1
TGCAGTGCTAGGAAGGGGGGGGCATCCGATACGCAGTATTTT
CSARKGGASDTQYF
>NA|NA|TRBJ1-5|TRBV28
TGTGCCAGCAGTTTATCCCTCGGGGCGGGGATTAGCAATCAGCCCCAGCATTTT
CASSLSLGAGISNQPQHF
>many|NA|TRBJ1-1|TRBV12-3/TRBV12-4
TGTGCCAGCAGGTCTTCTGGGGCCGGCACTGAAGCTTTCTTT
CASRSSGAGTEAFF
>few|NA|TRBJ2-5|TRBV20-1
TGCAGTGCCCATAGTCCTATAACCCAAGAGACCCAGTACTTC
CSAHSPITQETQYF
>many|NA|TRBJ2-5|TRBV7-2
TGTGCCAGCAGCTTGGGGGCAGGGCAAGAGACCCAGTACTTC
CASSLGAGQETQYF
>NA|NA|TRBJ1-1|TRBV7-9
TGTGCCAGCGCTACCTTGAATGGACCGGGCACTGAAGCTTCCTTT
CASATLNGPGTEASF
>many|NA|TRBJ2-7|TRBV5-1
TGCGCCAGTACCCCTAACCCAAACTCCCCCGAGCAGTACTTC
CASTPNPNSPEQYF
>many|NA|TRBJ1-1|TRBV7-9
TGTGCCAGCAGCGAACCTGGACAAGGAGCTTTCTTT
CASSEPGQGAFF
>NA|NA|TRBJ1-1|TRBV7-6
TGTGCCAGCAGCCCGGACATGTTGAACACTGAAGCTTTCTTT
CASSPDMLNTEAFF
>many|TRBD1|TRBJ1-1|TRBV12-3/TRBV12-4
TGTGCCAGCAGTTTAGGGTACAGGGGGACTGAAGCTTTCTTT
CASSLGYRGTEAFF
>NA|NA|TRBJ2-7|TRBV20-1
TGCAGTGCCTACCGTGGGCCGCCCTACCACGAGCAGTACTTC
CSAYRGPPYHEQYF
>many|NA|TRBJ1-2|TRBV28
TGTGCCAGCAGTCCCCCACTACGTGGCTACACCTTC
CASSPPLRGYTF
>NA|NA|TRBJ1-2|TRBV19
TGTGCCAGTAGTATGCTGGTCGGCTACACCTTC
CASSMLVGYTF
>many|TRBD1|TRBJ2-5|TRBV10-3
TGTGCCATCAGTGTGACAGGGTACGAGACCCAGTACTTC
CAISVTGYETQYF
>many|NA|TRBJ1-4|TRBV6-2/TRBV6-3
TGTGCCAGCAGTAACCGGGACACCGAAAAACTGTTTTTT
CASSNRDTEKLFF
>NA|NA|TRBJ1-4|TRBV5-1
TGCGCCAGCAGCTCCCGGACCGGCGTCGGCGAAAAACTGTTTTTT
CASSSRTGVGEKLFF